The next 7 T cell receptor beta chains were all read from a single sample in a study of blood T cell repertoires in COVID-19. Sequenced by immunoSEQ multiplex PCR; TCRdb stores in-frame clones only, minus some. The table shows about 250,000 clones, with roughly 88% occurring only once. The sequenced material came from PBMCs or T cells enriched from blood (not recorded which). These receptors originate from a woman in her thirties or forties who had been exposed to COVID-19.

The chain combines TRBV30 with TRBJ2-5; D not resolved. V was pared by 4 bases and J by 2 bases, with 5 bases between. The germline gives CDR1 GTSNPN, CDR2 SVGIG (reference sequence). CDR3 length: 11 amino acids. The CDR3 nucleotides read TGTGCCTGGACGCGGCAAGAGACCCAGTACTTC. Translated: CAWTRQETQYF.

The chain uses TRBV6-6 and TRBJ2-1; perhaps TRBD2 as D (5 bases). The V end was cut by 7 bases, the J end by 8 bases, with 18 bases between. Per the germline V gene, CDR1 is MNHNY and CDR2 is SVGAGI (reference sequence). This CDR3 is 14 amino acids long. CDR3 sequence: CASTWSEGGYEQFF. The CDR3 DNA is TGTGCCAGCACTTGGAGTGAGGGCGGGTATGAGCAGTTCTTC.

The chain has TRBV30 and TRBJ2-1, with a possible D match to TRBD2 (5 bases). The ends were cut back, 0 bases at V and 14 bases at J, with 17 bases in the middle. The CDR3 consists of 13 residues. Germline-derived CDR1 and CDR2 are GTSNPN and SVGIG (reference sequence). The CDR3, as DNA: TGTGCCTGGAGTGTGCCGGGGTTAGCGAGGGAGTTCTTC. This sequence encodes CAWSVPGLAREFF.

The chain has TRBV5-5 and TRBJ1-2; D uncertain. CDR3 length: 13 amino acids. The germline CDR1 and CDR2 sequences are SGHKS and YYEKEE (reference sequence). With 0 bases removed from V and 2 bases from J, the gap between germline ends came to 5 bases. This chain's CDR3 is CASSLGGNYGYTF. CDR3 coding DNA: TGTGCCAGCAGCTTGGGAGGGAACTATGGCTACACCTTC. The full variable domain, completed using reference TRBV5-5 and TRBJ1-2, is DAGVTQSPTHLIKTRGQQVTLRCSPISGHKSVSWYQQVLGQGPQFIFQYYEKEERGRGNFPDRFSARQFPNYSSELNVNALLLGDSALYLCASSLGGNYGYTFGSGTRLTVV.

Here the CDR3 reads CASSQSPGLGPGELFF. The CDR3 DNA sequence: TGTGCCAGCAGCCAATCCCCGGGGTTAGGTCCCGGGGAGCTGTTTTTT. This sequence joins TRBV3-1 (or the pseudogene TRBV3-2) and TRBJ2-2; weak D call: TRBD2 (5 bases). This CDR3 has 16 residues. Trimming cost V 2 bases and J 6 bases, with 16 bases left between them. CDR1 LGHDT and CDR2 YNNKEL come from the germline V gene (reference sequence).

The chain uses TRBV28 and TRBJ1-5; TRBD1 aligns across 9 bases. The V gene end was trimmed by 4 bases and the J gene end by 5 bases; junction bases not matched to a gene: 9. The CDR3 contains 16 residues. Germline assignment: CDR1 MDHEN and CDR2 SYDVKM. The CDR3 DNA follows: TGTGCCAGCAGTTCCGGGACAGGGATCCCCTATCAGCCCCAGCATTTT. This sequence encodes CASSSGTGIPYQPQHF.

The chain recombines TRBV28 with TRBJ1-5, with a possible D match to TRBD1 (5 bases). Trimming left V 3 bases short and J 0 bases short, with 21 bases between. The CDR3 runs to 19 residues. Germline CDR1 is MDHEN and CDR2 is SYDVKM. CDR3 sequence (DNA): TGTGCCAGCAGTTTGGGACTTAGAGTACATGGGTATAGCAATCAGCCCCAGCATTTT. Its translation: CASSLGLRVHGYSNQPQHF.